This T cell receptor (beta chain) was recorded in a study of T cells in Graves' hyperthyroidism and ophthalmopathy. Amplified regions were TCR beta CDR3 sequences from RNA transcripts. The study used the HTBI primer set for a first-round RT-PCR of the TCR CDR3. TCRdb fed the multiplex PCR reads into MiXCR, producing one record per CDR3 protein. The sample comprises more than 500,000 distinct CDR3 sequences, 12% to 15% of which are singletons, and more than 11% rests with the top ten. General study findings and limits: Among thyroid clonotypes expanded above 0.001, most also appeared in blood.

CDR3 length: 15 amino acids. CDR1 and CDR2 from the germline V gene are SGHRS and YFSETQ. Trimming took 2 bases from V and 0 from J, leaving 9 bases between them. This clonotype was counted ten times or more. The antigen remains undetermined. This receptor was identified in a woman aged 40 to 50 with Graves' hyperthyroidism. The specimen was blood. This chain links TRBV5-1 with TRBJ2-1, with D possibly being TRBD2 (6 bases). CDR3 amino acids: CASSFGGDSYNEQFF. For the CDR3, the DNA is TGCGCCAGCAGCTTCGGCGGGGACTCCTACAATGAGCAGTTCTTC.